The 26 T cell receptor beta chains presented below share a single source sample, sequenced in a study of T cell responses to AZD1222 COVID-19 vaccine. Produced via immunoSEQ multiplex PCR; TCRdb's table is partial and in-frame only. The data hold around 130,000 clones, with around nine tenths observed a single time. Here the sequenced sample was peripheral blood, taken on day 0 of AZD1222 vaccination. The receptors come from an adult in good health.

The V and J genes are TRBV2 and TRBJ1-6; 8 bases fit TRBD1. The ends lost 4 bases at V and 8 bases at J; junction bases unmatched: 4. Germline V gene sequence: CDR1 SNHLY, CDR2 FYNNEI. This CDR3 has 14 residues. The CDR3 DNA reads as TGTGCCAGCAGTGTTAACAGGGGGGATTCACCCCTCCACTTT. It specifies CASSVNRGDSPLHF.

This clone has only one observation. CDR3 in DNA: TGTGCCAGCAGCTTAGGGTTGGGATCCTATCGTGGACATCAAGATGGCTACACCTTC. Its protein product is CASSLGLGSYRGHQDGYTF. The chain links TRBV13 to TRBJ1-2; weak D call: TRBD1 (5 bases). The CDR3 extends over 19 amino acids. Trimming removed 0 bases at V and 6 bases at J, with 26 bases between. Germline-derived CDR1 and CDR2 are PRHDT and FYEKMQ (reference sequence).

The DNA for the CDR3 is TGTGCCAGCAGAGGACAGGGGATATCCTACGAGCAGTACTTC. Its protein is CASRGQGISYEQYF. The chain is built from TRBV3-1 (or the pseudogene TRBV3-2) and TRBJ2-7; 9 bases agree with TRBD1. The CDR3 is 14 residues long. V shed 6 bases and J 1 base; nucleotides not matched to a gene: 4. Germline CDR1 is LGHDT and CDR2 is YNNKEL (reference sequence).

J is TRBJ2-5 and V is TRBV19; the match to TRBD1 covers 10 bases. CDR1 LNHDA and CDR2 SQIVND come from the germline V gene (reference sequence). CDR3 length: 12 amino acids. V dropped 9 bases and J dropped 5; count of bases not matched to a gene: 3. CDR3 DNA sequence: TGTGCCAGCACGGACAGGGGGGAGACCCAGTACTTC. Its protein product is CASTDRGETQYF.

V usage is TRBV18 and J usage is TRBJ2-3; D not certain. The CDR3 spans 15 residues. From germline, CDR1 is KGHSH and CDR2 LQKENI. With 2 bases removed from V and 0 bases from J, the gap between germline ends came to 9 bases. CDR3 residues: CASSPARQSTDTQYF. CDR3 nucleotides: TGTGCCAGCTCACCAGCCCGGCAAAGCACAGATACGCAGTATTTT.

The chain joins TRBV5-6 to TRBJ2-1, with 8 bases fitting TRBD2. Germline V CDR1 and CDR2: SGHDT, YYEEEE. J was trimmed by 0 bases and V by 0 bases; bases with no gene match: 5. This CDR3 is built from 17 residues. The CDR3 bases are TGTGCCAGCAGCTTGGGGGGTAGCGGGGTCTCCTACAATGAGCAGTTCTTC. Amino acids: CASSLGGSGVSYNEQFF.

The chain couples TRBV5-1 to TRBJ2-2, with 8 bases lining up with TRBD1. The CDR3 covers 15 residues. V shed 0 bases and J 5 bases; nucleotides not matched to a gene: 3. CDR1 is SGHRS and CDR2 is YFSETQ in the germline V gene. The chain's CDR3 is CASSLGTGTTGELFF. In DNA form, the CDR3 reads TGCGCCAGCAGCTTGGGGACAGGGACGACCGGGGAGCTGTTTTTT.

On this clone itself: The identical CDR3 is also encoded by other nucleotide sequences in the sample. The gene calls are TRBV19 and TRBJ1-1; a weak D match, TRBD1 (6 bases). Looked up from germline, CDR1 is LNHDA and CDR2 is SQIVND (reference sequence). The CDR3 runs to 13 residues. Trimming took off 8 bases at V and 0 bases at J, with 10 bases between the two ends. The CDR3 sequence is CASSGTLNTEAFF. The CDR3 DNA is TGTGCCAGTTCCGGGACATTGAACACTGAAGCTTTCTTT.

This clone showed up just once. The chain combines TRBV15 with TRBJ2-1; TRBD2 matches at 9 bases. This CDR3 contains 15 residues. After removal of 2 bases from V and 9 bases from J, the junction contained 8 bases not matched to a gene. Germline values: CDR1 LNHNV, CDR2 YYDKDF (reference sequence). The CDR3 DNA is TGTGCCACCAGCAGAAATAGCGGGAGTTACGGTGAGCAGTTCTTC. The encoded protein is CATSRNSGSYGEQFF.

V usage is TRBV2 and J usage is TRBJ1-5; 10 nucleotides match TRBD1. Per germline, CDR1 SNHLY and CDR2 FYNNEI. The V segment lost 6 bases and the J segment 2 bases; nucleotides outside the gene matches: 1. This CDR3 region has 14 residues. The CDR3 coding sequence is TGTGCCAGCAGCGGACAGGGGGGCAATCAGCCCCAGCATTTT. Amino acid sequence: CASSGQGGNQPQHF.

The chain recombines TRBV4-1 with TRBJ1-4; 8 bases map to TRBD1. The CDR3 is 17 residues long. Germline trimming cut 1 base from V and 0 bases from J; bases unmatched to any gene: 4. CDR1 is MGHRA, CDR2 YSYEKL, per germline. The CDR3 bases are TGCGCCAGCAGCCAAGGGCCGACAGGGGCAACTAATGAAAAACTGTTTTTT. Translation: CASSQGPTGATNEKLFF.

The rearrangement joins TRBV6-5 to TRBJ1-2; a weak D match, TRBD1 (6 bases). The germline V gene has CDR1 MNHEY and CDR2 SVGAGI. V was trimmed by 7 bases and J by 0 bases, leaving 9 bases between them. CDR3 length: 13 amino acids. CDR3 sequence reads: CASTGGANYGYTF. CDR3 DNA sequence: TGTGCCAGCACGGGGGGCGCTAACTATGGCTACACCTTC.

The chain links TRBV12-3 or TRBV12-4 to TRBJ1-1; unclear D gene. The ends were cut back, 0 bases at V and 9 bases at J, with 8 bases in the middle. The CDR3 extends over 12 amino acids. The CDR3 DNA is TGTGCCAGCAGTTTAGCGCGGACTAAAGCTTTCTTT. This sequence encodes CASSLARTKAFF.

The DNA for the CDR3 is TGTGCCAGCAGTGGCGAGGGGACGGGAGGGACGCAGTATTTT. The encoded protein is CASSGEGTGGTQYF. The V gene is TRBV2, the J gene TRBJ2-3; 8 bases fit TRBD2. Germline V gene lookup returns CDR1 SNHLY and CDR2 FYNNEI. CDR3 length: 14 residues. Germline trimming cut 4 bases from V and 9 bases from J; bases unmatched to any gene: 9.

The rearrangement joins TRBV27 to TRBJ2-3; no definite D call. V lost 5 bases to trimming and J lost 0 bases, with 9 bases between them. CDR1 and CDR2 from the germline V gene are MNHEY and SMNVEV (reference sequence). This CDR3 spans 14 amino acids. CDR3 bases: TGTGCCAGCAGTCCCCCCGGGAGCACAGATACGCAGTATTTT. Protein sequence: CASSPPGSTDTQYF.

V and J are TRBV5-8 and TRBJ2-1; perhaps TRBD1 as D (5 bases). V lost 3 bases, J lost 2 bases, and 18 bases lay in between. This CDR3 has 17 amino acids. Germline V gives CDR1 SGHTS, CDR2 YDEGEE. CDR3 sequence: CASSSDSTNAAYNEQFF. The CDR3 region has the DNA TGTGCCAGCAGCTCAGACAGTACCAATGCTGCCTACAATGAGCAGTTCTTC.

V usage is TRBV11-1 and J usage is TRBJ2-7; D unresolved. CDR1 is SGHAT and CDR2 is FQDESV in the germline V gene (reference sequence). This CDR3 comprises 14 residues. V shed 3 bases and J shed 2 bases, with 11 bases lying between them. The CDR3 here is CASSFTDGAYEQYF. The CDR3 bases are TGTGCCAGCAGCTTTACTGACGGAGCCTACGAGCAGTACTTC.

The genes are TRBV5-1 and TRBJ2-5, with TRBD1 matching over 8 bases. CDR3 length: 13 amino acids. From germline, CDR1 is SGHRS and CDR2 YFSETQ. V lost 2 bases to trimming and J lost 5 bases; unmatched junction nucleotides: 2. CDR3 bases: TGCGCCAGCAGCTTTGGACAGGGTGAGACCCAGTACTTC. Translated: CASSFGQGETQYF.

This clone was seen only a few times. The chain combines TRBV6-2 or TRBV6-3 with TRBJ2-7; D is tentatively TRBD1 or TRBD2 (5 bases each). The V and J ends lost 5 bases and 1 base respectively, with 9 bases between them. The germline V gene encodes CDR1 MNHEY and CDR2 SVGEGT. This CDR3 is built from 13 residues. This CDR3 reads CASSQGGSYEQYV. CDR3 DNA sequence: TGTGCCAGCAGTCAGGGCGGGTCCTACGAGCAGTACGTC.

The chain's CDR3 is CASSLLNQRGEKLFF. In nucleotides, the CDR3 is TGTGCCAGCAGCTTACTCAATCAACGGGGTGAAAAACTGTTTTTT. The chain recombines TRBV7-2 with TRBJ1-4; D ambiguous. Germline V gene lookup returns CDR1 SGHTA and CDR2 FQGNSA. Between the trimmed V and J ends, which lost 2 bases and 7 bases, there was a span of 14 bases. This CDR3 is 15 amino acids long.

V usage is TRBV2 and J usage is TRBJ1-6; D might be TRBD1 (6 bases). Germline CDR1 reads SNHLY; CDR2 reads FYNNEI. The CDR3 sequence is 14 residues long. The V gene lost 5 bases and the J gene lost 6 bases, with 11 bases spanning the gap. The CDR3 is CASSLQGSNSPLHF. The CDR3 nucleotides read TGTGCCAGCAGTCTACAGGGTTCTAATTCACCCCTCCACTTT.

The chain combines TRBV28 with TRBJ1-5; TRBD1 is a possible D gene (6 bases). V was clipped by 2 bases and J by 1 base, with 12 bases between them. The CDR3 has 16 amino acids. Germline CDR1 reads MDHEN; CDR2 reads SYDVKM. CDR3 bases: TGTGCCAGCAGTTTAGTACAGGGTGGGAGCAATCAGCCCCAGCATTTT. Translating gives CASSLVQGGSNQPQHF.

Concerning this clone: The sample holds other DNA sequences that translate to the same CDR3. The chain links TRBV6-4 to TRBJ2-3; 8 bases are shared with TRBD2. CDR1 and CDR2 (germline): MRHNA, SNTAGT. The ends lost 3 bases at V and 1 base at J; junction bases unmatched: 0. The CDR3 runs to 14 residues. CDR3 in amino acids: CASSEAGGTDTQYF. CDR3 DNA: TGTGCCAGCAGTGAAGCGGGGGGCACAGATACGCAGTATTTT.

The chain uses TRBV19 and TRBJ2-1; D perhaps matches TRBD1 (7 bases). Trimming removed 7 bases from V and 0 bases from J, with 16 bases in between. Germline loops: CDR1 LNHDA, CDR2 SQIVND (reference sequence). The CDR3 totals 16 residues. CDR3 DNA: TGTGCCAGTAACGTCAGGGGGGACAGCTCCTACAATGAGCAGTTCTTC. Protein sequence: CASNVRGDSSYNEQFF.

About this clone: Because the CDR3's place on the DNA is in doubt, the DNA is left out and the CDR3 is given as listed by TCRdb. The chain joins TRBV24-1 to TRBJ2-2; the DNA was not compared with TRBD1, the D call given in the table. Ends included, the CDR3 has 15 residues. Germline V gene sequence: CDR1 KGHDR, CDR2 SFDVKD. The CDR3 reads CATSSSGQITGELFF.

The rearrangement uses TRBV30 and TRBJ1-1; 9 bases align to TRBD1. CDR1 and CDR2 from the germline V gene are GTSNPN and SVGIG (reference sequence). The ends lost 0 bases at V and 11 bases at J; junction bases unmatched: 7. CDR3 size: 13 residues. DNA for the CDR3: TGTGCCTGGAGTGTACGAGGGACAGGGCTGGCTTTCTTT. Translated: CAWSVRGTGLAFF. Looking up the rest from reference TRBV30 and TRBJ1-1 gives the full variable domain: SQTIHQWPATLVQPVGSPLSLECTVEGTSNPNLYWYRQAAGRGLQLLFYSVGIGQISSEVPQNLSASRPQDRQFILSSKKLLLSDSGFYLCAWSVRGTGLAFFGQGTRLTVV.